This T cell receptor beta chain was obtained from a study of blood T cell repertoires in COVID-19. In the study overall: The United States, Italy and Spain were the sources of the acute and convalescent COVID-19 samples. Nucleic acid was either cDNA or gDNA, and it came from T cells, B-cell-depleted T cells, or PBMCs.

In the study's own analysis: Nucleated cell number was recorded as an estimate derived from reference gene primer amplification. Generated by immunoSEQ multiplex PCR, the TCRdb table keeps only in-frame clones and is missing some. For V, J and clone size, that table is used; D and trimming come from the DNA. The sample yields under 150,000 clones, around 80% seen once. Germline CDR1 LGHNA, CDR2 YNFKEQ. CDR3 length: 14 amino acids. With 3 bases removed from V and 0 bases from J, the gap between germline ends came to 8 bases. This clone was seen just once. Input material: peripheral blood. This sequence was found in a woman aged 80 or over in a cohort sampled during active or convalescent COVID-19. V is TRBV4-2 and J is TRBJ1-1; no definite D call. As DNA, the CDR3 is TGTGCCAGCAGCCAGAGTACCCTGAACACTGAAGCTTTCTTT. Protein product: CASSQSTLNTEAFF.